This TCR beta chain was found in a study of neurological immune-mediated disorders. Study information: Relapsing-remitting patients made up about 90% of the roughly 35 multiple sclerosis patients, and secondary progressive patients made up 3.

There are many counts of this clonotype. Its antigen is still unknown. Whole-study results and caveats: Private repertoires in all groups were suggested by the absence of shared CDR3 amino acid sequences among expanded clones across subjects.

The cDNA was synthesized by means of template-switch 5'RACE, which was carried out with 10-nucleotide random UMIs. TCRdb reprocessed the 5' RACE reads with MiXCR, giving one entry per CDR3 protein. Counted here are 31,000 or so distinct CDR3 sequences, approximately 1.6% occurring once; the ten biggest clones make up around 8.8%. PBMCs stored at -80 C, 2 million in total, were the source of the unsorted libraries. The receptor's source is a woman under 40 with multiple sclerosis. Sequencing was done on a sample of PBMCs.

CDR3 protein: CASSSNNPSGNTIYF. The CDR3 DNA follows: TGTGCCAGCAGTTCAAACAACCCCTCTGGAAACACCATATATTTT. The chain links TRBV12-3 or TRBV12-4 to TRBJ1-3; D not certain. V lost 4 bases and J lost 0, with 10 bases in between. The CDR3 length is 15 residues.